The 8 T cell receptor beta chains reported below all come from one sample, sequenced in a study of T-cell reconstitution after alpha-beta-depleted transplantation in children. Preparation of the TCRbeta library was carried out with unique molecular identifiers. TCRdb recomputed calls from the PCR reads with MiXCR, one row per CDR3 protein. The table lists roughly 400,000 distinct CDR3 sequences, around two fifths of them singletons. The source was PBMCs, collected before TCRalphabeta/CD19-depleted stem cell transplant. The receptor set was obtained from a girl aged 2 to 10 with aplastic anemia, due to receive a stem cell transplant.

The V gene is TRBV12-3 or TRBV12-4, the J gene TRBJ2-2; the D is unclear. CDR3 length: 15 amino acids. Between the trimmed V and J ends, which lost 7 bases and 2 bases, there was a span of 14 bases. This CDR3 reads CASTLFEANTGELFF. The CDR3, as DNA: TGTGCCAGCACCCTTTTTGAGGCTAACACCGGGGAGCTGTTTTTT.

This clonotype was observed a few times. The chain joins TRBV19 to TRBJ1-1, with D uncertain. The CDR3 extends over 13 amino acids. Per germline, CDR1 LNHDA and CDR2 SQIVND (reference sequence). V lost 6 bases and J lost 6, with 14 bases in between. The CDR3 coding sequence is TGTGCCAGTAGCGGGATTCTAAACTCTGAAGCTTTCTTT. Amino acids: CASSGILNSEAFF.

This clonotype was seen a handful of times. The chain uses TRBV3-1 and TRBJ2-2, with D possibly matching TRBD1 (5 bases). From germline, CDR1 is LGHDT and CDR2 YNNKEL (reference sequence). CDR3 length: 18 amino acids. Trimming removed 0 bases from V and 7 bases from J, with 21 bases in between. CDR3 sequence reads: CASSQDNFMSGRIGELFF. The CDR3 region has the DNA TGTGCCAGCAGCCAAGATAATTTTATGTCAGGGCGTATCGGGGAGCTGTTTTTT.

The chain has TRBV6-1 and TRBJ2-5, with unresolved D. Germline V gene lookup returns CDR1 MNHNS and CDR2 SASEGT. Trimming stripped 4 bases from V and 7 bases from J, with 7 bases between. There are 11 residues in the CDR3. CDR3 region: CASSVEGTQYF. In DNA form, the CDR3 reads TGTGCCAGCAGTGTAGAAGGGACCCAGTACTTC.

This clonotype was observed at least ten times. J is TRBJ2-2 and V is TRBV5-1; D may be TRBD1 or TRBD2 (6 bases each). CDR3 length: 14 residues. CDR1 and CDR2 from the germline V gene are SGHRS and YFSETQ. Trimming removed 4 bases from V and 6 bases from J, with 13 bases in between. CDR3 amino acids: CASSAQGGAGELFF. CDR3 bases: TGCGCCAGCAGCGCACAGGGAGGCGCCGGGGAGCTGTTTTTT.

The chain uses TRBV20-1 and TRBJ2-1; 12 nucleotides line up with TRBD2. The V segment lost 5 bases and the J segment 2 bases; nucleotides outside the gene matches: 4. The CDR3 extends over 15 amino acids. Germline V gives CDR1 DFQATT, CDR2 SNEGSKA (reference sequence). The CDR3 DNA reads TGCAGTGCTGATAGGACTAGCGGGGCCTACAATGAGCAGTTCTTC. Protein sequence: CSADRTSGAYNEQFF.

The V and J genes are TRBV4-1 and TRBJ2-1; D may be TRBD1 or TRBD2 (5 bases each). Germline CDR1 and CDR2: MGHRA and YSYEKL. The CDR3 sequence is 16 residues long. The germline V and J ends were trimmed by 0 bases and 4 bases, with 13 bases remaining between them. The CDR3 DNA reads TGCGCCAGCAGCCAAGATATTGGGGGAACATACAATGAGCAGTTCTTC. Its translation is CASSQDIGGTYNEQFF.

This chain connects TRBV9 to TRBJ2-5; D possibly corresponds to TRBD1 (6 bases). The germline V gene has CDR1 SGDLS and CDR2 YYNGEE. Deletions cut 4 bases from V and 2 bases from J, with 12 bases between. The length of the CDR3 is 14 residues. CDR3 nucleotides: TGTGCCAGCAGCCCCTCAGGACAGCAAGAGACCCAGTACTTC. It encodes CASSPSGQQETQYF.